The 10 T cell receptor beta chains listed next were all sequenced from one sample in a study of CD8 T cells in ankylosing spondylitis. TCRdb reprocessed the 5' RACE reads via MiXCR and lists one record per CDR3 protein. The table has 800,000 to 900,000 distinct CDR3 sequences, 12% seen once. Broader study findings: Ankylosing spondylitis blood appeared to carry a characteristic TCR beta motif of several highly homologous variants.

These receptors are not linked to any known antigen. Sequenced input: blood, either unsorted or a sorted T cell fraction (not recorded which). The receptors originated from a male donor with ankylosing spondylitis.

This clonotype was counted a few times. V and J are TRBV7-2 and TRBJ1-1; no clear D. Germline CDR1 SGHTA, CDR2 FQGNSA. CDR3 length: 15 residues. V was cut by 0 bases and J by 4 bases, with 12 bases left in between. The CDR3 bases are TGTGCCAGCAGCTTAGCTATGGTTCCAGGCACTGAAGCTTTCTTT. This codes for CASSLAMVPGTEAFF.

This clonotype was detected only a few times. V and J are TRBV6-1 and TRBJ2-3; 8 positions agree with TRBD2. Trimming removed 7 bases from V and 15 bases from J; junction bases left unmatched: 12. CDR1 is MNHNS and CDR2 is SASEGT in the germline V gene. The CDR3 contains 12 residues. The CDR3 reads CASNPSGRERYF. In nucleotides, the CDR3 is TGTGCCAGCAACCCCAGCGGGAGAGAGCGTTATTTT.

The chain employs TRBV6-1 and TRBJ2-1; 9 bases align to TRBD1. V shed 6 bases, J shed 9 bases, and the junction held 9 bases outside the gene matches. Germline V gives CDR1 MNHNS, CDR2 SASEGT. CDR3 length equals 14 residues. The CDR3 nucleotides are TGTGCCAGCAGGGGGGGACAGGGAAAGGGTGAGCAGTTCTTC. Translating gives CASRGGQGKGEQFF.

This clonotype has only a few counts. The chain combines TRBV12-3 or TRBV12-4 with TRBJ1-5; TRBD1 is a possible D gene (6 bases). The ends were cut back, 5 bases at V and 5 bases at J, with 16 bases in the middle. This CDR3 region has 15 residues. The CDR3, as DNA: TGTGCCAGCAGTGTTTCCCAGGGGCTTGATCAGCCCCAGCATTTT. Translating it yields CASSVSQGLDQPQHF.

Ten or more counts support this clonotype. The J gene is TRBJ2-1, the V gene TRBV5-1, with 7 bases aligning to TRBD1. The V gene end was trimmed by 5 bases and the J gene end by 12 bases; junction bases not matched to a gene: 14. Germline values: CDR1 SGHRS, CDR2 YFSETQ. CDR3 length: 14 amino acids. The CDR3: CASRNPRQGARQFF. CDR3 coding DNA: TGCGCCAGCAGAAACCCGCGACAGGGAGCACGGCAGTTCTTC.

This clonotype was picked up many times. The CDR3 coding sequence is TGCAGTGCTATAGCCGGGAATTTGAACACTGAAGCTTTCTTT. This gives the protein CSAIAGNLNTEAFF. The chain links TRBV20-1 to TRBJ1-1; D remains unclear. Per the germline V gene, CDR1 is DFQATT and CDR2 is SNEGSKA (reference sequence). The CDR3 contains 14 residues. The V gene lost 4 bases and the J gene lost 0 bases, with 12 bases spanning the gap.

This clonotype was seen many times. This chain connects TRBV29-1 to TRBJ2-3; the D is unclear. The CDR3 contains 13 residues. The ends were cut back, 4 bases at V and 2 bases at J, with 10 bases in the middle. Germline loops: CDR1 SQVTM, CDR2 ANQGSEA. The CDR3 loop is CSVVLRYTDTQYF. DNA of the CDR3: TGCAGCGTTGTGCTCAGATACACAGATACGCAGTATTTT.

The genes are TRBV4-2 and TRBJ2-1; D gene unclear. The CDR3 covers 14 residues. The germline CDR1 and CDR2 sequences are LGHNA and YNFKEQ. V was cut by 0 bases and J by 5 bases, with 8 bases left in between. The CDR3 here is CASSQEVGNNEQFF. CDR3 bases: TGTGCCAGCAGCCAAGAGGTGGGAAACAATGAGCAGTTCTTC.

The chain recombines TRBV5-1 with TRBJ1-2; D gene unclear. Germline V gene sequence: CDR1 SGHRS, CDR2 YFSETQ. V was shortened by 7 bases and J by 0 bases, with 7 bases between the two germline ends. The CDR3 is 12 amino acids. The CDR3 DNA follows: TGCGCCAGCGGGGTCTCTAACTATGGCTACACCTTC. Protein product: CASGVSNYGYTF.

The sample holds a few counts of this clonotype. The chain's CDR3 is CASSGSKTGYSYNEQFF. The CDR3 bases are TGCGCCAGCAGCGGCAGTAAGACAGGTTACTCCTACAATGAGCAGTTCTTC. The chain is built from TRBV5-1 and TRBJ2-1; tentatively, D is TRBD1 (6 bases). The V gene's germline CDR1 is SGHRS and CDR2 YFSETQ. V was clipped by 4 bases and J by 0 bases, with 17 bases between them. The CDR3 totals 17 residues.